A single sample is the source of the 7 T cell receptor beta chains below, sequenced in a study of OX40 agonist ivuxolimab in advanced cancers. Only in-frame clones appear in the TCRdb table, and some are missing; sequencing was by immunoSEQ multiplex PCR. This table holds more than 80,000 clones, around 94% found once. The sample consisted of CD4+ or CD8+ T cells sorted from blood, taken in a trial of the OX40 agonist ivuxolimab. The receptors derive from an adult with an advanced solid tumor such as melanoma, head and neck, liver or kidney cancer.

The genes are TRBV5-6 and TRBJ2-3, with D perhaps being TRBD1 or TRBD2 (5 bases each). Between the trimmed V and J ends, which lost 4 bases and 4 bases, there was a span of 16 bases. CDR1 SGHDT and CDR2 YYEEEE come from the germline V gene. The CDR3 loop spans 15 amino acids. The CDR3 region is CASSTVRGTADTQYF. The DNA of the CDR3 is TGTGCCAGCAGCACCGTGAGGGGTACCGCAGATACGCAGTATTTT. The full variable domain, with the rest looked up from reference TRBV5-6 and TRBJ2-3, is DAGVTQSPTHLIKTRGQQVTLRCSPKSGHDTVSWYQQALGQGPQFIFQYYEEEERQRGNFPDRFSGHQFPNYSSELNVNALLLGDSALYLCASSTVRGTADTQYFGPGTRLTVL.

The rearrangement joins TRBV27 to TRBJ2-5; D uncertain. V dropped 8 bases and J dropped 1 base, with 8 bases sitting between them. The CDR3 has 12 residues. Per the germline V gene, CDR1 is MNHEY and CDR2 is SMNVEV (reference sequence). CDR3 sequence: CASGRPQETQYF. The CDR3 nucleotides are TGTGCCAGCGGTAGACCCCAAGAGACCCAGTACTTC.

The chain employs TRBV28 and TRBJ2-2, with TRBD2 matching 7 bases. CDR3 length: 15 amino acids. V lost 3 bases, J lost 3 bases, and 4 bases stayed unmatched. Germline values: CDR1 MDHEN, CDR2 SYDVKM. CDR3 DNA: TGTGCCAGCAGTTTGGGGGGGAGATACACCGGGGAGCTGTTTTTT. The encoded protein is CASSLGGRYTGELFF.

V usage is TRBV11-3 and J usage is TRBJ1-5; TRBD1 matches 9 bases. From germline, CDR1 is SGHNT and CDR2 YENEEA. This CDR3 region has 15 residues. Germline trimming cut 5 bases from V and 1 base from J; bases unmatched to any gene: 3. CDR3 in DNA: TGTGCCAGCAGCCAAGGGACAGGGAGCAATCAGCCCCAGCATTTT. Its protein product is CASSQGTGSNQPQHF. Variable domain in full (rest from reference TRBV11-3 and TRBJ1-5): EAGVVQSPRYKIIEKKQPVAFWCNPISGHNTLYWYLQNLGQGPELLIRYENEEAVDDSQLPKDRFSAERLKGVDSTLKIQPAELGDSAVYLCASSQGTGSNQPQHFGDGTRLSIL.

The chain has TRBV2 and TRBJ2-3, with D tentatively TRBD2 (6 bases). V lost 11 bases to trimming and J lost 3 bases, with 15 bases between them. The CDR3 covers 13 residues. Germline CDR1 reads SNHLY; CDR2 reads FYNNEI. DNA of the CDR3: TGTGCCGGCCGTTTCGGGGGTACAGATACGCAGTATTTT. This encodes CAGRFGGTDTQYF. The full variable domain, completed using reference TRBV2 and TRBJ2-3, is EPEVTQTPSHQVTQMGQEVILRCVPISNHLYFYWYRQILGQKVEFLVSFYNNEISEKSEIFDDQFSVERPDGSNFTLKIRSTKLEDSAMYFCAGRFGGTDTQYFGPGTRLTVL.

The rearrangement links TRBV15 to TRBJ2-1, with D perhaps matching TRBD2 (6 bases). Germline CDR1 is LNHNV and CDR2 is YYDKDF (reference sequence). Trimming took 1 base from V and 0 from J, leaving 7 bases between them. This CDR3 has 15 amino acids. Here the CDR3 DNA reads TGTGCCACCAGCAGAGTGGGGGGCTCCTACAATGAGCAGTTCTTC. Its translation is CATSRVGGSYNEQFF.

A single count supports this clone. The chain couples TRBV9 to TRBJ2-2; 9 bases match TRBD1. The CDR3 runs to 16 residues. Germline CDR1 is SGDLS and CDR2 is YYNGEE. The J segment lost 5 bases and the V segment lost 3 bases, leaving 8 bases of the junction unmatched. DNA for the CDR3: TGTGCCAGCAGCGGTTACAGGGGGCGAGGGACCGGGGAGCTGTTTTTT. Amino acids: CASSGYRGRGTGELFF.